This T cell receptor beta chain came from a study of OX40 agonist ivuxolimab in advanced cancers. Germline V gives CDR1 SGHNT, CDR2 YYREEE (reference sequence). The CDR3 runs to 17 residues. Deletions cut 0 bases from V and 1 base from J, with 15 bases between. The data were produced by immunoSEQ multiplex PCR, yet TCRdb's version contains in-frame clones alone and is incomplete. The sample has roughly 72,000 clones, roughly 80% seen once. The sequences come from CD4+ or CD8+ T cells sorted from blood, collected in a trial of the OX40 agonist ivuxolimab. The chain uses TRBV5-4 and TRBJ2-3, with a weak D call TRBD2 (6 bases). This clonotype was obtained from an adult with an advanced solid tumor such as melanoma, head and neck, liver or kidney cancer. In nucleotides, the CDR3 is TGTGCCAGCAGCTTGGGAGGAGGGGTGGGAGGCACAGATACGCAGTATTTT. Its protein is CASSLGGGVGGTDTQYF.